The 10 T cell receptor beta chains given below trace back to one sample, sequenced in a study of cytomegalovirus exposure and HLA in healthy donors. PCR involved 60 Vbeta and 13 Jbeta primers. Only in-frame clones appear in the TCRdb table, and some are missing; sequencing was by immunoSEQ multiplex PCR. The sample yields 150,000 to 200,000 clones, around four fifths seen once. Sequenced sample: PBMCs. All receptors come from a female donor in good health and CMV-seronegative.

The chain links TRBV10-3 to TRBJ2-5; possible D gene TRBD2, 6 bases. Germline values: CDR1 ENHRY, CDR2 SYGVKD. The length of the CDR3 is 13 residues. V lost 10 bases to trimming and J lost 2 bases, with 14 bases between them. The CDR3 DNA is TGTGCCAGTAACCGGGACTTACAAGAGACCCAGTACTTC. Encoded protein: CASNRDLQETQYF.

This chain joins TRBV2 and TRBJ2-5; D remains ambiguous. The J call is in doubt because the DNA end fits TRBJ2-7 better. Germline loops: CDR1 SNHLY, CDR2 FYNNEI. The CDR3 runs 13 residues. The CDR3 sequence: CASALGPLYEQYF. In DNA, the CDR3 is TGTGCCAGTGCCCTTGGGCCCCTCTACGAGCAGTACTTC.

The chain carries TRBV27 and TRBJ1-4; D may be TRBD1 (5 bases). V dropped 3 bases and J dropped 7 bases, with 12 bases sitting between them. Per the germline V gene, CDR1 is MNHEY and CDR2 is SMNVEV (reference sequence). The CDR3 runs to 14 residues. The CDR3 sequence is CASSFVGEGEKLFF. CDR3 DNA sequence: TGTGCCAGCAGTTTTGTAGGGGAAGGTGAAAAACTGTTTTTT.

The sample holds one count of this clone. The V gene is TRBV13, the J gene TRBJ2-3; tentatively, D is TRBD1 (6 bases). Germline V gene data show CDR1 as PRHDT and CDR2 as FYEKMQ (reference sequence). The CDR3 extends over 15 amino acids. The V and J ends lost 1 base and 3 bases respectively, with 11 bases between them. CDR3 amino acids: CASSLVGQGTDTQYF. The CDR3, as DNA: TGTGCCAGCAGCTTAGTCGGTCAGGGGACAGATACGCAGTATTTT.

The chain links TRBV29-1 to TRBJ2-7; unclear D gene. Germline V gene data show CDR1 as SQVTM and CDR2 as ANQGSEA. This CDR3 has 14 residues. The germline V and J ends were trimmed by 6 bases and 3 bases, with 18 bases remaining between them. Here the CDR3 reads CSVAHDLEVYEQYF. The CDR3 DNA is TGCAGCGTCGCGCACGACCTTGAGGTCTACGAGCAGTACTTC.

The chain couples TRBV5-1 to TRBJ1-2, with 10 bases fitting TRBD1. The CDR3 has 13 amino acids. With V trimmed by 4 bases and J by 6 bases, 3 bases remained unmatched. Germline V CDR1 and CDR2: SGHRS, YFSETQ. As DNA, the CDR3 is TGCGCCAGCAGCGTGGGGACAGGGGATGGCTACACCTTC. This codes for CASSVGTGDGYTF.

V usage is TRBV23-1 and J usage is TRBJ1-4; 9 positions agree with TRBD1. TRBV23-1 has ORF status, its function being uncertain. This CDR3 has 16 amino acids. V dropped 6 bases and J dropped 10; count of bases not matched to a gene: 15. CDR3 sequence: CASREQGAQAWRKLFF. CDR3 bases: TGCGCCAGCAGGGAACAGGGGGCGCAAGCTTGGCGAAAACTGTTTTTT.

The genes are TRBV5-1 and TRBJ2-2; 9 nucleotides match TRBD1. Germline CDR1 is SGHRS and CDR2 is YFSETQ. The CDR3 extends over 16 amino acids. The V gene end was trimmed by 2 bases and the J gene end by 5 bases; junction bases not matched to a gene: 7. The CDR3 coding sequence is TGCGCCAGCAGCTTAACCGGGACAGGGTTGACCGGGGAGCTGTTTTTT. It encodes CASSLTGTGLTGELFF.

The chain combines TRBV5-8 with TRBJ1-4; D ambiguous. CDR1 is SGHTS and CDR2 is YDEGEE in the germline V gene. This CDR3 is built from 15 residues. The ends were cut back, 0 bases at V and 4 bases at J, with 10 bases in the middle. The CDR3 sequence: CASSLGSAVNEKLFF. The CDR3 DNA follows: TGTGCCAGCAGCTTGGGAAGCGCAGTTAATGAAAAACTGTTTTTT.

The V gene is TRBV19, the J gene TRBJ1-6; D gene ambiguous. V was trimmed by 7 bases and J by 5 bases, leaving 9 bases between them. The CDR3 loop spans 13 amino acids. Germline V gene data show CDR1 as LNHDA and CDR2 as SQIVND (reference sequence). CDR3 nucleotides: TGTGCCAGTACACAGATACATAATTCACCCCTCCACTTT. Translated: CASTQIHNSPLHF.